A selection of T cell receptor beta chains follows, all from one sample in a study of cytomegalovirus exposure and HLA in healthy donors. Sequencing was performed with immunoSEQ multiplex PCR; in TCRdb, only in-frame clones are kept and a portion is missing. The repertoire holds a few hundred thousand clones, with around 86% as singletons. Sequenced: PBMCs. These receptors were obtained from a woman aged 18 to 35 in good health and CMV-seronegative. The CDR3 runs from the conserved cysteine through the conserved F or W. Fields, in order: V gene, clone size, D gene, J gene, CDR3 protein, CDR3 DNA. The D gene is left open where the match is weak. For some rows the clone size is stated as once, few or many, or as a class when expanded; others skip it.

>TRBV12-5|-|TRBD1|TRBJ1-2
CASGPTGQGAGYTF
TGTGCTAGTGGGCCCACGGGACAGGGGGCTGGCTACACCTTC
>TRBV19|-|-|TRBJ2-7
CASSNLNEQYF
TGTGCCAGTAGTAACTTGAACGAGCAGTACTTC
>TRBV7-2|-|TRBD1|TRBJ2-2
CASSYLNRGLTGELFF
TGTGCCAGCAGCTATCTTAACAGGGGGCTCACCGGGGAGCTGTTTTTT
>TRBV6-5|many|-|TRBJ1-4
CASSYLAGVEKLFF
TGTGCCAGCAGTTACCTCGCGGGGGTCGAAAAACTGTTTTTT
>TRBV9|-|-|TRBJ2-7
CASSPAAGGSYEQYF
TGTGCCAGCAGCCCAGCAGCGGGTGGGTCCTACGAGCAGTACTTC
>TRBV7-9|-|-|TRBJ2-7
CASSLVSDSYEQYF
TGTGCCAGCAGCTTAGTTTCAGACTCCTACGAGCAGTACTTC
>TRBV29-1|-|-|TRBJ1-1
CSVSRILTGQAFF
TGCAGCGTTTCAAGGATTCTGACAGGCCAAGCTTTCTTT
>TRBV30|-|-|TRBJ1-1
CAWSSQAANTEAFF
TGTGCCTGGAGTTCCCAGGCCGCGAACACTGAAGCTTTCTTT
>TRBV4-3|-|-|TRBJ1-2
CASSQGQNYGYTF
TGCGCCAGCAGCCAAGGACAGAACTATGGCTACACCTTC
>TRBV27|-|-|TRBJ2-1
CASQAGTPGGNEQFF
TGTGCCAGCCAGGCCGGGACACCGGGGGGCAATGAGCAGTTCTTC
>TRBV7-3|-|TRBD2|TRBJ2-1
CASSPAGVAGPYNEQFF
TGTGCCAGCAGCCCAGCCGGAGTAGCGGGGCCATACAATGAGCAGTTCTTC
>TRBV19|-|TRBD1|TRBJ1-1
CASSGGQGANTEAFF
TGTGCCAGTAGTGGGGGACAGGGGGCGAACACTGAAGCTTTCTTT
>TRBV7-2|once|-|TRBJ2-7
CASSSSGVVRADYEQYF
TGTGCCAGCAGCTCATCAGGGGTTGTTAGGGCGGACTACGAGCAGTACTTC
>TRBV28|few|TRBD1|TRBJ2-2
CASGTGGNTGELFF
TGTGCCAGCGGGACAGGGGGGAACACCGGGGAGCTGTTTTTT
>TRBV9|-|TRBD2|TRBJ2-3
CASSDPTSGSGADTQYF
TGTGCCAGCAGCGACCCGACTAGCGGGAGTGGAGCAGATACGCAGTATTTT
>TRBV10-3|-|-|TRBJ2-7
CAISEPPGGAQTYEQYF
TGTGCCATCAGTGAGCCCCCCGGAGGGGCCCAAACCTACGAGCAGTACTTC
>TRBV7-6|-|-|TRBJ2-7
CASSPRAGNFYEQYF
TGTGCCAGCAGCCCCCGGGCCGGGAATTTCTACGAGCAGTACTTC
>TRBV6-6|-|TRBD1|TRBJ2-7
CASSYSLGQGYEQYF
TGTGCCAGCAGTTACTCGCTCGGACAGGGGTACGAGCAGTACTTC
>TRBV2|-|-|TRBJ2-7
CASSENPTGFKYF
TGTGCCAGCAGTGAAAACCCAACAGGGTTTAAGTACTTC
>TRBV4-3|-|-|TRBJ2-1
CASSQDTFSTGVAYNEQFF
TGCGCCAGCAGCCAAGATACCTTTTCGACGGGAGTCGCGTACAATGAGCAGTTCTTC
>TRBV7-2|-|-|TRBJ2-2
CASSSGLRLSTGELFF
TGTGCCAGCAGCTCGGGACTGAGGCTTAGCACCGGGGAGCTGTTTTTT
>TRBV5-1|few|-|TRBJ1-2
CASSPDRSYGYTF
TGCGCCAGCAGCCCGGACAGATCGTATGGCTACACCTTC
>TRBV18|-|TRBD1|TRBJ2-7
CASSGQGDDEQYF
TGTGCCAGCTCCGGACAGGGAGACGACGAGCAGTACTTC
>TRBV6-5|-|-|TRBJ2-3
CASSYSSGSTDTQYF
TGTGCCAGCAGTTACTCGTCAGGGAGCACAGATACGCAGTATTTT
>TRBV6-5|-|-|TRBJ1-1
CASSYSGRTEAFF
TGTGCCAGCAGTTACTCGGGGAGGACTGAAGCTTTCTTT
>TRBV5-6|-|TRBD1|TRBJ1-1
CASSRRDRREAFF
TGTGCCAGCAGCCGTCGGGACAGGCGTGAAGCTTTCTTT
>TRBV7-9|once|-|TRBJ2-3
CASTHPGSSTDTQYF
TGTGCCAGCACCCACCCAGGGTCTAGCACAGATACGCAGTATTTT
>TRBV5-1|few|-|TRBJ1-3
CASSLGQTVGNTIYF
TGCGCCAGCAGCTTGGGACAGACGGTCGGAAACACCATATATTTT
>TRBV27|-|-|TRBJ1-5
CASSPSGGVIGQPQHF
TGTGCCAGCAGTCCCTCCGGCGGGGTGATAGGGCAGCCCCAGCATTTT
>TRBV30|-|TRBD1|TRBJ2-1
CAWSVRGRGLGSYNEQFF
TGTGCCTGGAGTGTACGGGGAAGGGGGCTTGGGTCCTACAATGAGCAGTTCTTC
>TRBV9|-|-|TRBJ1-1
CASSPQRSRVIAEAFF
TGTGCCAGCAGCCCTCAGCGCTCGAGGGTTATCGCTGAAGCTTTCTTT
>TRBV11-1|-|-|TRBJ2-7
CASSLVSRDYEQYF
TGTGCCAGCAGCTTAGTTAGCAGGGACTACGAGCAGTACTTC
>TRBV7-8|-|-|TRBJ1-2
CASSSGVNYGYTF
TGTGCCAGCAGCTCAGGGGTGAACTATGGCTACACCTTC